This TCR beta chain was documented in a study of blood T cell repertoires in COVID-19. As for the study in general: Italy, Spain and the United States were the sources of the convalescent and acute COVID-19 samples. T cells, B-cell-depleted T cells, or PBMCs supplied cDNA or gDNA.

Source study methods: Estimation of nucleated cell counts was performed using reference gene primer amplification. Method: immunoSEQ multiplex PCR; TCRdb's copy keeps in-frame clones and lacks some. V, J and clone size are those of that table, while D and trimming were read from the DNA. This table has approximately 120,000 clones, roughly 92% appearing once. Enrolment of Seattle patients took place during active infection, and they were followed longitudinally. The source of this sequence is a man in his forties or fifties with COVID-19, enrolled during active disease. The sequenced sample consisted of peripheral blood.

The CDR3 region has the DNA TGCGCCAGCAGCTTGGGTGTCAAGCTGGGCGCAAGCTCCTACAATGAGCAGTTCTTC. This encodes CASSLGVKLGASSYNEQFF. The chain employs TRBV5-1 and TRBJ2-1; D call uncertain. Per germline, CDR1 SGHRS and CDR2 YFSETQ. The CDR3 totals 19 residues. Trimming left V 0 bases short and J 0 bases short, with 19 bases between. Looking up the rest from reference TRBV5-1 and TRBJ2-1 gives the full variable domain: KAGVTQTPRYLIKTRGQQVTLSCSPISGHRSVSWYQQTPGQGLQFLFEYFSETQRNKGNFPGRFSGRQFSNSRSEMNVSTLELGDSALYLCASSLGVKLGASSYNEQFFGPGTRLTVL.